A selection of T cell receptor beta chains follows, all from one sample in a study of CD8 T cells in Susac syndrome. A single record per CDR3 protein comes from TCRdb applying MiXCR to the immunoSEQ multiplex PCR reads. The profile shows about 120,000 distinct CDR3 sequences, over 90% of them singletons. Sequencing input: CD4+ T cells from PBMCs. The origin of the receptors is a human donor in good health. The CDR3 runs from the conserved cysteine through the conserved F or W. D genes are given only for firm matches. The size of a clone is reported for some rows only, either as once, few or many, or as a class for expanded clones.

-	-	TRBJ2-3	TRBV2	TGTGCCAGGGCTAGCACAGATACGCAGTATTTT	CARASTDTQYF
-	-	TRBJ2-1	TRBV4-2	TGTGCCAGCAGCCAAGCCGCCCTGGGCTCCTACAATGAGCAGTTCTTC	CASSQAALGSYNEQFF
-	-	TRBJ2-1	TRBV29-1	TGCAGCGTTGAAGCGCTGGCCAGCACACCCCGAGATGAGCAGTTCTTC	CSVEALASTPRDEQFF
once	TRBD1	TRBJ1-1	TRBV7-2	TGTGCCAGCAGTCCCTTAGGGGACAGGGTCTGGGCTTTCTTT	CASSPLGDRVWAFF
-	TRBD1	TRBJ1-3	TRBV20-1	TGCAGTGCTAGCCCCGTAACAGGGGACTCTGGAAACACCATATATTTT	CSASPVTGDSGNTIYF
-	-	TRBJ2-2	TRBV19	TGTGCCAGTAGTGCCAGGACAGCAGGCGGGGAGCTGTTTTTT	CASSARTAGGELFF
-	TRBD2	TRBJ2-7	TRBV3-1	TGTGCCAGCAGCCAAGACCGGGCGGGGGGACCTTACGAGCAGTACTTC	CASSQDRAGGPYEQYF
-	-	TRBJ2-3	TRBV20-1	TGCAGTGCTAGAGAAGAACCTGTACCCACAGATACGCAGTATTTT	CSAREEPVPTDTQYF
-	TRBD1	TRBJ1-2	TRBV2	TGTGCCAGTTCGACAGGGGGCGGTGGCTACACCTTC	CASSTGGGGYTF
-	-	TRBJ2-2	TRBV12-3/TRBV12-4	TGTGCCGGCAAGGTGGGGGGGGCGACCGGGGAGCTGTTTTTT	CAGKVGGATGELFF
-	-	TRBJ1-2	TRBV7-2	TGTGCCAGCAGCTTATATCGTGCGGGTTATGGCTACACCTTC	CASSLYRAGYGYTF
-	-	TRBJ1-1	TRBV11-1	TGTGCCAGCAGTCCCGCTGGGGGCAATTTCGTGAACACTGAAGCTTTCTTT	CASSPAGGNFVNTEAFF
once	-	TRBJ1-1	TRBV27	TGTGCCAGCAGGATTTCCCCGGGGAACACTGAAGCTTTCTTT	CASRISPGNTEAFF
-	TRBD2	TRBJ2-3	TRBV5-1	TGCGCCAGCAGCTCGGGGGGGACTCGCACAGATACGCAGTATTTT	CASSSGGTRTDTQYF
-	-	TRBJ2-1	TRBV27	TGTGCCAGCAGGTTAGAATTCTACAATGAGCAGTTCTTC	CASRLEFYNEQFF
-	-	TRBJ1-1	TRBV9	TGTGCCAGCAGCACCCGACAGGCTGTGAACACTGAAGCTTTCTTT	CASSTRQAVNTEAFF
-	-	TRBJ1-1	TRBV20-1	TGCAGTGCTATGTGGGACAAATGGAACACTGAAGCTTTCTTT	CSAMWDKWNTEAFF
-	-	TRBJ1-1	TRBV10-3	TGTGCCATCAGCGATAGCTACACTGAAGCTTTCTTT	CAISDSYTEAFF
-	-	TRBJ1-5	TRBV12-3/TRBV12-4	TGTGCCAGCAGTTTTGGTCGACAGCCCCAGCATTTT	CASSFGRQPQHF
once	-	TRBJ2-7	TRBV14	TGTGCCAGCAGCCAACCTACGAAGATGCAAGCCTACGAGCAGTACTTC	CASSQPTKMQAYEQYF
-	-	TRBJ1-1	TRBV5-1	TGCGCCAGCAGTGCACAGGGGAACACTGAAGCTTTCTTT	CASSAQGNTEAFF
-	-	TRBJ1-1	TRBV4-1	TGCGCCAGCAGCCCGCGCGGGGATCGGGGCACTGAAGCTTTCTTT	CASSPRGDRGTEAFF
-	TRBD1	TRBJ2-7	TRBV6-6	TGTGCCAGCAGTTACGGACAGGAATCGCAGTACTTC	CASSYGQESQYF
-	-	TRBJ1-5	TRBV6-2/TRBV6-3	TGTGCCAGCAGTTACGTACTGTTGACAGGACGCGAGGAGCCCCAGCATTTT	CASSYVLLTGREEPQHF
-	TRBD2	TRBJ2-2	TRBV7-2	TGTGCCAGCAGGGGCGGGAGGCAGACCGGGGAGCTGTTTTTT	CASRGGRQTGELFF
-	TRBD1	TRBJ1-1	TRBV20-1	TGCAGTGCTATAAGGGACAGGGGAGGAACTGAAGCTTTCTTT	CSAIRDRGGTEAFF
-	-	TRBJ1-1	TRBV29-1	TGCAGCGTTTCTCCACAGACGAACACTGAAGCTTTCTTT	CSVSPQTNTEAFF